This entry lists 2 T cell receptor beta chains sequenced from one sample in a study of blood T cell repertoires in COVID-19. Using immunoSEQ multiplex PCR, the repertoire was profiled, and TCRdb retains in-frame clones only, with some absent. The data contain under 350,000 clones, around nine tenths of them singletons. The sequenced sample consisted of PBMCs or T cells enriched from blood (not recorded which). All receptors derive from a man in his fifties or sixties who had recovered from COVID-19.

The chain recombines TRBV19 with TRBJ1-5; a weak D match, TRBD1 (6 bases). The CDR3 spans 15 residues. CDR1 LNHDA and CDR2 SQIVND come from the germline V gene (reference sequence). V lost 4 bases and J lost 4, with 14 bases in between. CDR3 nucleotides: TGTGCCAGTAGTAGTCTCGGACAGAGGAATCAGCCCCAGCATTTT. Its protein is CASSSLGQRNQPQHF.

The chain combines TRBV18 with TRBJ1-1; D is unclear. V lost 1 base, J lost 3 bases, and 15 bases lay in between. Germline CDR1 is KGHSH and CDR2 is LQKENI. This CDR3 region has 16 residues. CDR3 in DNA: TGTGCCAGCTCACCACAGCCCGCCCTCGGGGACACTGAAGCTTTCTTT. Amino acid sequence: CASSPQPALGDTEAFF.